The source of this T cell receptor (beta chain) is a study of graft-versus-host responses after intestinal transplantation (dated by TCRdb to the early 2020s). Regarding the research as a whole: The transplants that recipients received were multivisceral, liver-intestinal, or isolated intestinal. Every recipient was given anti-thymocyte globulin induction, followed by around three years of maintenance tacrolimus and steroids. After intestinal transplantation, graft-versus-host and host-versus-graft alloreactive T cell clones were followed in the graft, circulation and bone marrow using bulk TCR-beta CDR3 sequencing. Alloreactive clones were identified by sequencing pre-transplant mixed lymphocyte reaction products and comparing these products with unstimulated pre-transplant donor and recipient T cells. Of the 20 to 30 intestinal transplant recipients enrolled in the cohort, one of whom was a retransplant, 3 patients without pretransplant specimens were excluded. A peak of at least 4% donor T cells among recipient peripheral blood mononuclear cells was the definition used for donor T cell macrochimerism. Rather than being sequenced by the commercial service, samples from a few later patients were sequenced in-house on an Illumina MiSeq and processed with MiXCR.

A remark on this clone: No antigen is known for it. The record has no base qualities; no much larger clone is one base away.

The sample's time point label, in plain terms: cells obtained before transplantation from donor or recipient. CD3+CD4+ and CD3+CD8+ populations were FACS-sorted from unstimulated pre-transplant donor and recipient cells taken from spleen or lymph nodes. General findings and caveats noted by the study authors: Patients with donor T cell macrochimerism had high GvH to HvG T cell clonal ratios in their allografts. Peak levels of circulating GvH clones were associated with declines in HvG clones early after transplant. GvH clones were detected in recipient bone marrow, and some appeared earlier in ileal mucosa or blood, consistent with an intestinal mucosal origin. The relatively low number and heterogeneity of intestinal transplant patients limited the conclusions.

Libraries came from the immunoSEQ multiplex PCR assay. For most patients, genomic DNA was isolated using the Qiagen DNeasy Blood and Tissue Kit and was shipped frozen to Adaptive Biotechnologies for TCR sequencing. High-throughput TCR-beta CDR3 sequencing of genomic DNA from most patients was performed by Adaptive Biotechnologies. The study's own analysis went as follows. Adaptive's ImmunoSEQ software was the source of the TCR sequencing data for about 20 patients, while a few other patients were processed with MiXCR and VDJtools. To correct CD4 versus CD8 sorting errors, sequences present in both subsets at a frequency ratio below 5:1 were removed. Because the origin of CDR3 nucleotide sequences shared between donor and recipient could not be assigned, those sequences were removed. At least 2-fold expansion over unstimulated cells and a minimum CFSE-low frequency of 0.002% (template counts) or 0.001% (read counts) were required for clones to be classified as alloreactive. A clone was considered mappable if detected in the sequenced pre-transplant spleen, lymph node, or MLR CFSE-low populations of the donor or recipient. Cumulative frequency of alloreactive clones was calculated as a percentage of all sequences weighted by copy number. The immuneACCESS repertoire file appears here via TCRdb, limited to in-frame rearrangements. These files lack a portion of the clones; in checked studies, under half of the deficit traces to unresolved V genes, and the cause of the others is not known. V and J calls and clone size are given by that table; D and trimming were obtained from the DNA. The sample table holds 90,000 or so clones, of which approximately 78% were seen once. The ten largest clones represent around 0.8% of the sample.

The TCR comes from a human donor who received an intestinal transplant. The material was unstimulated CD4+ T cells sorted from spleen or lymph node cells, obtained before intestinal transplant.

In nucleotides, the sequence is TGCGCCAGCAGCCTATGGCCGGGAAGCAATCAGCCCCAGCATTTT. It translates to CASSLWPGSNQPQHF. The rearranged chain carries TRBV4-1 and TRBJ1-5, with no D gene named confidently. The CDR3 sequence holds 15 residues, the cysteine and phenylalanine included. CDR3 DNA only is kept here, 45 bases in frame from base 1. Trimming costs V 4 bases and J 1 base, and their ends lie 11 bases apart. The germline V gene yields MGHRA for CDR1 and YSYEKL for CDR2.